What follows describes a single T cell receptor (beta chain). As yet, its antigen is unknown. This CDR3 fails to terminate in the conserved phenylalanine or tryptophan, so it likely reflects a read error. The ends were cut back, 1 base at V and 6 bases at J, with 15 bases in the middle. From germline, CDR1 is LGHNA and CDR2 YSLEER. The CDR3 runs 15 residues. This entry belongs to a study of molecular identifiers for immune sequencing clone quantification. General study points: More than 98% of effector molecules, versus under 1% of naive-cell molecules, belonged to clones above 20 RNA copies.

A single record per CDR3 protein comes from TCRdb applying MiXCR to the PCR reads. This table has more than 550,000 distinct CDR3 sequences, around 25% appearing once. The sequenced sample consisted of naive CD8+ T cells from blood, with Jurkat cell RNA spiked in. Regarding subset: FACS-sorted CD8+CD4-CCR7+CD45RA+ naive T cells. The rearrangement uses TRBV4-3 and TRBJ1-1; D gene uncertain. The origin of this receptor is a human donor in good health. Some libraries in this study had Jurkat cell RNA spiked in. The CDR3 bases are TGCGCCAGCAGCCAAGTAGTCCGGAGTTTCGCTGAAGCTTTCCTT. The encoded protein is CASSQVVRSFAEAFL.